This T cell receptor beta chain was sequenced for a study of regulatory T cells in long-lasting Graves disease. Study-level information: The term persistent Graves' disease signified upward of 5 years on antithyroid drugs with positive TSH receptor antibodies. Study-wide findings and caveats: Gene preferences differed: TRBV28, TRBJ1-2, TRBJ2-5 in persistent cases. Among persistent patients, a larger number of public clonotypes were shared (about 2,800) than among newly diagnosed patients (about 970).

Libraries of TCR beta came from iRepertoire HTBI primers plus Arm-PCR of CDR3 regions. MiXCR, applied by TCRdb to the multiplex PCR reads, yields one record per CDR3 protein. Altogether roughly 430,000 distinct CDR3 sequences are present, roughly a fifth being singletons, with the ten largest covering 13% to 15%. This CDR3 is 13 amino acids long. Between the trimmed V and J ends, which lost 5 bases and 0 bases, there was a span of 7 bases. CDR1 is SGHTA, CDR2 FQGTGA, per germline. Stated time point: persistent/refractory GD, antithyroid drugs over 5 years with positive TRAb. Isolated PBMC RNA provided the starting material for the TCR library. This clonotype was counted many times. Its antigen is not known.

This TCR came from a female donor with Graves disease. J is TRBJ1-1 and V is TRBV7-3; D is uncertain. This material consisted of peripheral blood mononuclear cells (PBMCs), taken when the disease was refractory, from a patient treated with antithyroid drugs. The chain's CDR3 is CASSIRMNTEAFF. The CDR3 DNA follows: TGTGCCAGCAGCATACGGATGAACACTGAAGCTTTCTTT. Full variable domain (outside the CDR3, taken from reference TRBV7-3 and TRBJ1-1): GAGVSQTPSNKVTEKGKYVELRCDPISGHTALYWYRQSLGQGPEFLIYFQGTGAADDSGLPNDRFFAVRPEGSVSTLKIQRTERGDSAVYLCASSIRMNTEAFFGQGTRLTVV.